The clone carrying this T cell receptor beta chain was picked up many times. TCRdb independently ran MiXCR on the 5' RACE reads; one entry per CDR3 protein. The top ten hold about 2.7% of the sample, which has 100,000 to 150,000 distinct CDR3 sequences, 7.4% seen once. This sample is drawn from a study of T cells after yellow fever vaccination. Study-level information: Those fractions that held only low numbers of cells were prepared using the SMART-Seq v4 Ultra Low Input RNA kit.

Trimming left V 5 bases short and J 4 bases short, with 11 bases between. The CDR3 has 13 residues. The V and J genes are TRBV12-3 or TRBV12-4 and TRBJ1-2, with TRBD1 as a possible D gene (6 bases). The receptor was isolated from a man between 18 and 35 years old who received the YFV17D yellow fever vaccine. This specimen consisted of CD4+ T cells sorted from PBMCs, obtained approximately 11 days after the first yellow fever vaccination. The CDR3 loop reads CASSEDRVYGYTF. Written as DNA, the CDR3 is TGTGCCAGCAGTGAGGACAGAGTCTATGGCTACACCTTC.